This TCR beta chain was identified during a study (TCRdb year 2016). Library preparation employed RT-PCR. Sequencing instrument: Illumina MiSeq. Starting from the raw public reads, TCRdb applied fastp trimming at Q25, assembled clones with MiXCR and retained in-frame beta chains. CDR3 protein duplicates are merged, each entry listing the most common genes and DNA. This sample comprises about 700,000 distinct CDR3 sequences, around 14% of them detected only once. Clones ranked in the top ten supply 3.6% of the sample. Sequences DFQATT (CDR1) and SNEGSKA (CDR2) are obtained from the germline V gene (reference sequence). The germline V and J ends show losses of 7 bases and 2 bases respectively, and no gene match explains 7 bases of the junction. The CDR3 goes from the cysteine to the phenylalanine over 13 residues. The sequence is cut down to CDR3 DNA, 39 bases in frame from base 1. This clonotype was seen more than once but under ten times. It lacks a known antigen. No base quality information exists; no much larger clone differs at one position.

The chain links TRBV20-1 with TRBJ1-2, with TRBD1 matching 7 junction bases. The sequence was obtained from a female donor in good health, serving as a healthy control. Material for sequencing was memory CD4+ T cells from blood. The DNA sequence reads TGCAGTGTTAAGCAGGGGGTAAACTATGGCTACACCTTC. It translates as CSVKQGVNYGYTF.